The rows below give T cell receptor beta chains drawn from one sample of a study of vaccination and CD4 T cells after COVID-19. A single record per CDR3 protein comes from TCRdb applying MiXCR to the PCR reads. The sample carries 10,000 to 15,000 distinct CDR3 sequences, about 50% recorded once. Which antigens these TCRs recognize remains unknown. Specimen: CD4+ T cells from blood, cultured in vitro. All receptors derive from a human donor who had recovered from COVID-19. Each CDR3 is given with its conserved first and last residue. A D gene is named only where the DNA matches it firmly. Clone sizes are given selectively: once, few, many, or a class where the clone is expanded.

J gene: TRBJ2-7
D gene: .
clone size: .
V gene: TRBV2
CDR3 DNA: TGTGCCAGCAGTTGGGGGAAGGGCTACGAGCAGTACTTC
CDR3 protein: CASSWGKGYEQYF

J gene: TRBJ2-7
D gene: TRBD1
clone size: .
V gene: TRBV27
CDR3 DNA: TGTGCCAGCAGTCGGACAGGGAATAGAAACGAGCAGTACTTC
CDR3 protein: CASSRTGNRNEQYF

J gene: TRBJ2-2
D gene: TRBD1
clone size: few
V gene: TRBV20-1
CDR3 DNA: TGCAGTGCTCTTTGGACAGGGAACACCGGGGAGCTGTTTTTT
CDR3 protein: CSALWTGNTGELFF

J gene: TRBJ2-7
D gene: TRBD1
clone size: .
V gene: TRBV11-2
CDR3 DNA: TGTGCCAGCAGCTTAAATCCGGGACAGGGAGGACACGAGCAGTACTTC
CDR3 protein: CASSLNPGQGGHEQYF

J gene: TRBJ2-7
D gene: TRBD2
clone size: medium-sized
V gene: TRBV20-1
CDR3 DNA: TGCAGTGCCGTGTCGGCGGGAGGCGGTGGCGAGCAGTACTTC
CDR3 protein: CSAVSAGGGGEQYF

J gene: TRBJ2-6
D gene: TRBD1
clone size: once
V gene: TRBV19
CDR3 DNA: TGTGCCAGTAGTATAGCCCGGACGACAGGGTTCTCCTCTGGGGCCAACGTCCTGACTTTC
CDR3 protein: CASSIARTTGFSSGANVLTF

J gene: TRBJ2-7
D gene: .
clone size: .
V gene: TRBV11-2
CDR3 DNA: TGTGCCAGCAGCTTAGGTTCGGGGTTCTCTTCCTACGAGCAGTACTTC
CDR3 protein: CASSLGSGFSSYEQYF

J gene: TRBJ1-1
D gene: .
clone size: .
V gene: TRBV20-1
CDR3 DNA: TGCAGTGCTAGAGTAGATGAGAACACTGAAGCTTTCTTT
CDR3 protein: CSARVDENTEAFF

J gene: TRBJ1-2
D gene: TRBD1
clone size: few
V gene: TRBV20-1
CDR3 DNA: TGCAGTGCCGGGACAGCGAACTATGGCTACACCTTC
CDR3 protein: CSAGTANYGYTF

J gene: TRBJ2-2
D gene: TRBD2
clone size: .
V gene: TRBV7-3
CDR3 DNA: TGTGCCAGCAGCTCCGGGAGGTCCGGGGAGCTGTTTTTT
CDR3 protein: CASSSGRSGELFF

J gene: TRBJ1-2
D gene: TRBD1
clone size: .
V gene: TRBV2
CDR3 DNA: TGTGCCAGCATGATGGGAGGGGGCCTTGGCTACACCTTC
CDR3 protein: CASMMGGGLGYTF

J gene: TRBJ1-6
D gene: .
clone size: few
V gene: TRBV11-3
CDR3 DNA: TGTGCCAGCAGCTTAGGACGGGTAAATTCACCCCTCCACTTT
CDR3 protein: CASSLGRVNSPLHF

J gene: TRBJ2-7
D gene: TRBD1
clone size: .
V gene: TRBV19
CDR3 DNA: TGTGCCAGTAGTATAGGGACAGGCGCCTACGAGCAGTACTTC
CDR3 protein: CASSIGTGAYEQYF

J gene: TRBJ2-1
D gene: TRBD2
clone size: .
V gene: TRBV2
CDR3 DNA: TGTGCCAGCAGCGGACTAGCGGGTTTAAATGAGCAGTTCTTC
CDR3 protein: CASSGLAGLNEQFF

J gene: TRBJ1-5
D gene: .
clone size: .
V gene: TRBV6-2/TRBV6-3
CDR3 DNA: TGTGCCAGCAGTTACCGGAGCAATCAGCCCCAGCATTTT
CDR3 protein: CASSYRSNQPQHF

J gene: TRBJ2-3
D gene: TRBD1
clone size: few
V gene: TRBV6-5
CDR3 DNA: TGTGCCAGCAGTTTAGACAGGGGTGGGACAGATACGCAGTATTTT
CDR3 protein: CASSLDRGGTDTQYF

J gene: TRBJ2-7
D gene: .
clone size: .
V gene: TRBV7-2
CDR3 DNA: TGTGCCAGCAGCGAGGGACTTGCCTCCTACGAGCAGTACTTC
CDR3 protein: CASSEGLASYEQYF

J gene: TRBJ1-1
D gene: .
clone size: .
V gene: TRBV19
CDR3 DNA: TGTGCCAGTAGTCGCGGCAGATACACTGAAGCTTTCTTT
CDR3 protein: CASSRGRYTEAFF

J gene: TRBJ1-1
D gene: TRBD1
clone size: medium-sized
V gene: TRBV5-6
CDR3 DNA: TGTGCCAGCAGCCCTAAGACAGGGACGCAGAACACTGAAGCTTTCTTT
CDR3 protein: CASSPKTGTQNTEAFF

J gene: TRBJ2-5
D gene: .
clone size: few
V gene: TRBV30
CDR3 DNA: TGTGCCTGGAGCGAAACCGAAGAGACCCAGTACTTC
CDR3 protein: CAWSETEETQYF

J gene: TRBJ1-6
D gene: TRBD1
clone size: medium-sized
V gene: TRBV7-2
CDR3 DNA: TGTGCCAGCAGCCCCGACAGGGGTAATTCACCCCTCCACTTT
CDR3 protein: CASSPDRGNSPLHF

J gene: TRBJ1-5
D gene: .
clone size: few
V gene: TRBV7-9
CDR3 DNA: TGTGCCAGCAGCTTATCCAATCAGCCCCAGCATTTT
CDR3 protein: CASSLSNQPQHF

J gene: TRBJ2-5
D gene: TRBD2
clone size: .
V gene: TRBV5-1
CDR3 DNA: TGCGCCAGCAGCTCGGGGGCGGGGGGCCCCCAAGAGACCCAGTACTTC
CDR3 protein: CASSSGAGGPQETQYF